These 7 T cell receptor beta chains originate from one sample sequenced in a study of monozygotic twins with inflammatory bowel disease. From the 5' RACE reads, TCRdb lists one entry per CDR3 protein and no DNA. Its listing shows approximately 300,000 distinct CDR3 sequences. The sample consisted of blood. Every receptor here comes from a human donor with ulcerative colitis or Crohn's disease, or a healthy co-twin of an affected twin (not recorded which).

The chain combines TRBV4-3 with TRBJ1-4. The length of the CDR3 is 15 residues. In germline, CDR1 is LGHNA, CDR2 YSLEER. CDR3 loop: CASSQVYGGNEKLFF.

The rearrangement joins TRBV25-1 to TRBJ2-3. The CDR3 covers 15 residues. Germline assignment: CDR1 MGHDK and CDR2 SYGVNS. The chain's CDR3 is CASSDATTRTDTQYF.

The rearrangement uses TRBV4-1 and TRBJ2-7. There are 18 residues in the CDR3. The V gene's germline CDR1 is MGHRA and CDR2 YSYEKL. The CDR3 here is CASSQVRGQSTFTYEQYF.

The J gene is TRBJ2-5, the V gene TRBV12-3 or TRBV12-4; the D call of TRBD2 rests on TCRdb alone, since no DNA is present to check it. The CDR3 spans 14 residues. The CDR3 region is CASSTSGGRETQYF.

The rearrangement uses TRBV6-2 or TRBV6-3 and TRBJ1-3. The CDR3 contains 15 residues. Germline CDR1 reads MNHEY; CDR2 reads SVGEGT. The CDR3 spells CASSYNEDSGNTIYF.

V and J are TRBV27 and TRBJ1-5; TCRdb gives TRBD1 as the D gene, but with no DNA this cannot be confirmed. The germline V gene encodes CDR1 MNHEY and CDR2 SMNVEV (reference sequence). The CDR3 covers 14 residues. The CDR3 reads CASSLGTGGQPQHF.

V gene TRBV3-1 combines with J gene TRBJ2-7; lacking DNA, the TRBD2 call made by TCRdb goes unchecked. The length of the CDR3 is 15 residues. Germline V gene sequence: CDR1 LGHDT, CDR2 YNNKEL (reference sequence). CDR3 sequence reads: CASSHPSGSAYEQYF.